The 29 T cell receptor beta chains in this list originate from one sample, sequenced in a study of T cell responses to AZD1222 COVID-19 vaccine. Produced via immunoSEQ multiplex PCR; TCRdb's table is partial and in-frame only. This sample has over 150,000 clones, with about 93% found just once. This material consisted of peripheral blood, taken 28 days after the second dose of the MenACWY control vaccine. The receptors were sampled from an adult who received the MenACWY meningococcal vaccine as a control.

This chain links TRBV3-1 (or the pseudogene TRBV3-2) with TRBJ1-2; 8 bases map to TRBD1. Germline V gives CDR1 LGHDT, CDR2 YNNKEL (reference sequence). CDR3 length: 15 residues. Germline trimming cut 4 bases from V and 6 bases from J; bases unmatched to any gene: 10. The CDR3 reads CASSRTGTSPDGYTF. In DNA form, the CDR3 reads TGTGCCAGCAGCCGGACAGGGACCTCACCAGATGGCTACACCTTC.

This clone is a singleton in its sample. This chain's CDR3 is CASSLETSGGARDEQFF. The CDR3 DNA is TGCGCCAGCAGCTTGGAGACTAGCGGGGGGGCAAGGGATGAGCAGTTCTTC. The V and J genes are TRBV5-1 and TRBJ2-1; 14 nucleotides agree with TRBD2. The CDR3 covers 17 residues. V was clipped by 0 bases and J by 8 bases; unmatched bases: 7. Germline assignment: CDR1 SGHRS and CDR2 YFSETQ.

DNA for the CDR3: TGCGCCAGCAGCTTGGATGGGGGCTCCTATAATTCACCCCTCCACTTT. It codes for CASSLDGGSYNSPLHF. This chain uses TRBV5-1 with TRBJ1-6; D may be TRBD1 (5 bases). The CDR3 covers 16 residues. Germline V gene lookup returns CDR1 SGHRS and CDR2 YFSETQ. The V gene lost 0 bases and the J gene lost 0 bases, with 7 bases spanning the gap.

V and J are TRBV7-2 and TRBJ2-5, with 11 bases aligning to TRBD2. V was pared by 5 bases and J by 7 bases, with 9 bases of the junction left unmatched. This CDR3 comprises 15 residues. Germline values: CDR1 SGHTA, CDR2 FQGNSA. The CDR3 DNA is TGTGCCAGCAGCGTAACTAGCGGGGGAGGCGGGACCCAGTACTTC. Protein: CASSVTSGGGGTQYF.

This sequence joins TRBV28 and TRBJ1-6; 9 bases are a match to TRBD1. The CDR3 is made up of 12 amino acids. From germline, CDR1 is MDHEN and CDR2 SYDVKM. CDR3 in DNA: TGTGCTCAAGGGACAGGGAATTCACCCCTCCACTTT. Translated, it gives CAQGTGNSPLHF.

This clone was detected once. J is TRBJ2-3 and V is TRBV28, with 9 bases identical to TRBD2. This CDR3 is 17 amino acids long. Germline lookup yields CDR1 MDHEN and CDR2 SYDVKM. Trimming removed 2 bases from V and 3 bases from J; junction bases left unmatched: 9. In nucleotides, the CDR3 is TGTGCCAGCAGTTTACCCTCTGGCGGGGGGGGGACAGATACGCAGTATTTT. Protein: CASSLPSGGGGTDTQYF.

The CDR3 DNA sequence: TGTGCCAGCAGCCAAGTGGCAGGGGTTTTTAATGAAAAACTGTTTTTT. Translating gives CASSQVAGVFNEKLFF. V usage is TRBV4-2 and J usage is TRBJ1-4, with D possibly being TRBD1 (6 bases). The CDR3 is 16 residues long. CDR1 and CDR2 (germline): LGHNA, YNFKEQ. V was shortened by 1 base and J by 4 bases, with 13 bases between the two germline ends.

The chain is built from TRBV7-6 and TRBJ1-1, with 8 bases identical to TRBD1. There are 14 residues in the CDR3. Germline assignment: CDR1 SGHVS and CDR2 FNYEAQ. The V and J ends lost 3 bases and 2 bases, in that order; junction bases with no gene match: 2. The CDR3 nucleotides read TGTGCCAGCAGCTTTGACAGGGGTAACACTGAAGCTTTCTTT. This codes for CASSFDRGNTEAFF.

The chain recombines TRBV6-5 with TRBJ1-6; D remains ambiguous. The CDR3 spans 16 residues. CDR1 and CDR2 (germline): MNHEY, SVGAGI. Trimming took off 4 bases at V and 0 bases at J, with 10 bases between the two ends. DNA for the CDR3: TGTGCCAGCAGTTCCGGAGTAAGCTCCTATAATTCACCCCTCCACTTT. Its protein is CASSSGVSSYNSPLHF.

This chain connects TRBV28 to TRBJ1-4, with 7 positions matching TRBD1. The CDR3 has 16 residues. With V trimmed by 6 bases and J by 5 bases, 12 bases remained unmatched. The germline gives CDR1 MDHEN, CDR2 SYDVKM. CDR3 protein: CASRSPSTGLNEKLFF. CDR3 in DNA: TGTGCCAGCAGATCCCCGTCGACAGGGCTGAATGAAAAACTGTTTTTT.

The chain links TRBV6-5 to TRBJ2-3; D call uncertain. V gave up 5 bases and J gave up 7 bases, with 7 bases separating them. Germline V gene sequence: CDR1 MNHEY, CDR2 SVGAGI. The CDR3 consists of 11 residues. The CDR3 DNA reads as TGTGCCAGCAGTCTGGCCCATACGCAGTATTTT. Translation gives CASSLAHTQYF.

This sequence joins TRBV5-5 and TRBJ1-1, with D possibly being TRBD1 (6 bases). CDR1 is SGHKS, CDR2 YYEKEE, per germline (reference sequence). Trimming cost V 4 bases and J 3 bases, with 16 bases left between them. The CDR3 extends over 15 amino acids. This chain's CDR3 is CASSAEQGWDTEAFF. CDR3 nucleotides: TGTGCCAGCAGCGCCGAACAGGGTTGGGACACTGAAGCTTTCTTT.

The chain joins TRBV6-5 to TRBJ1-1; D uncertain. The CDR3 has 14 residues. Trimming removed 0 bases from V and 1 base from J, with 6 bases in between. Germline V CDR1 and CDR2: MNHEY, SVGAGI. CDR3 nucleotides: TGTGCCAGCAGTTACTCTTCCGCGAACACTGAAGCTTTCTTT. It translates to CASSYSSANTEAFF.

The chain employs TRBV5-1 and TRBJ2-1, with 11 bases identical to TRBD2. Germline-derived CDR1 and CDR2 are SGHRS and YFSETQ. With V trimmed by 2 bases and J by 7 bases, 8 bases remained unmatched. CDR3 size: 16 residues. The CDR3 bases are TGCGCCAGCAGCTTCGGACTAGCGGGTAGAATGAATGAGCAGTTCTTC. Its translation is CASSFGLAGRMNEQFF.

This chain uses TRBV5-4 with TRBJ1-1; 7 bases align to TRBD1. CDR1 is SGHNT and CDR2 is YYREEE in the germline V gene (reference sequence). Trimming took 0 bases from V and 4 from J; bases not matched to a gene: 9. The CDR3 totals 16 residues. CDR3 protein: CASSLEGVRGRTEAFF. CDR3 nucleotide sequence: TGTGCCAGCAGCTTGGAAGGTGTTAGGGGGCGCACTGAAGCTTTCTTT.

The J gene is TRBJ1-2, the V gene TRBV4-2; D not certain. Trimming removed 4 bases at V and 4 bases at J, with 16 bases between. Germline assignment: CDR1 LGHNA and CDR2 YNFKEQ. CDR3 size: 15 residues. In DNA form, the CDR3 reads TGTGCCAGCAGCCGGGTTGGCGGGGAAACCTATGGCTACACCTTC. Encoded protein: CASSRVGGETYGYTF.

The J gene is TRBJ1-6, the V gene TRBV25-1; TRBD1 matches at 8 bases. This CDR3 has 18 amino acids. Losses at the gene ends were 1 base for V and 3 bases for J; bases not matched to a gene: 8. Germline assignment: CDR1 MGHDK and CDR2 SYGVNS. The CDR3 coding sequence is TGTGCCAGCAGTGAATCCCGGACAGGGACCAGCTATAATTCACCCCTCCACTTT. It encodes CASSESRTGTSYNSPLHF.

The genes are TRBV7-9 and TRBJ1-6, with 7 bases matching TRBD1. V gave up 5 bases and J gave up 7 bases; unmatched junction bases: 8. The germline gives CDR1 SEHNR, CDR2 FQNEAQ (reference sequence). This CDR3 region has 15 residues. CDR3 sequence: CASSPRQGRNSPLHF. CDR3 in DNA: TGTGCCAGCAGCCCTCGACAGGGACGGAATTCACCCCTCCACTTT.

The rearrangement links TRBV28 to TRBJ1-5, with TRBD1 as a possible D gene (6 bases). The V gene's germline CDR1 is MDHEN and CDR2 SYDVKM. Deletions cut 6 bases from V and 1 base from J, with 25 bases between. The CDR3 loop spans 19 amino acids. The CDR3 loop reads CASSPIGRGREASNQPQHF. CDR3 DNA: TGTGCCAGCAGCCCGATTGGCAGGGGACGGGAAGCAAGCAATCAGCCCCAGCATTTT.

This chain links TRBV4-1 with TRBJ2-5; 13 bases match TRBD2. J gave up 5 bases and V 0 bases, and 6 bases lay outside the gene matches. The CDR3 runs to 17 residues. Per germline, CDR1 MGHRA and CDR2 YSYEKL. This CDR3 is CASSQERLAGGQETQYF. The CDR3 DNA sequence: TGCGCCAGCAGCCAAGAAAGACTAGCGGGGGGTCAGGAGACCCAGTACTTC.

The chain recombines TRBV7-9 with TRBJ1-2, with D possibly TRBD1 on 6 matching bases. The CDR3 covers 16 residues. The ends were cut back, 5 bases at V and 2 bases at J, with 18 bases in the middle. The germline CDR1 and CDR2 sequences are SEHNR and FQNEAQ (reference sequence). CDR3 amino acids: CASSHQGTPENYGYTF. The DNA for the CDR3 is TGTGCCAGCAGCCATCAAGGGACACCAGAGAACTATGGCTACACCTTC.

The chain carries TRBV19 and TRBJ1-6, with D uncertain. Germline V gene data show CDR1 as LNHDA and CDR2 as SQIVND (reference sequence). The length of the CDR3 is 15 residues. Trimming took off 6 bases at V and 0 bases at J, with 9 bases between the two ends. CDR3 region: CASRRGSSYNSPLHF. CDR3 coding DNA: TGTGCCAGTAGGAGAGGAAGCTCCTATAATTCACCCCTCCACTTT.

J is TRBJ1-3 and V is TRBV30; D possibly corresponds to TRBD1 (5 bases). V was trimmed by 0 bases and J by 0 bases, leaving 12 bases between them. The CDR3 length is 16 residues. Germline V gene data show CDR1 as GTSNPN and CDR2 as SVGIG (reference sequence). The chain's CDR3 is CAWSVLGASSGNTIYF. The CDR3 DNA sequence: TGTGCCTGGAGTGTACTTGGGGCCAGCTCTGGAAACACCATATATTTT.

The chain carries TRBV5-1 and TRBJ1-6; no clear D. The CDR3 has 14 amino acids. Trimming took 4 bases from V and 13 from J, leaving 18 bases between them. Germline loops: CDR1 SGHRS, CDR2 YFSETQ. The CDR3 nucleotides read TGCGCCAGCAGCCAGGACCGAGAAGTTAGCCCCCTCCACTTT. Residues: CASSQDREVSPLHF.

This chain links TRBV3-1 (or the pseudogene TRBV3-2) with TRBJ2-3; 11 bases map to TRBD2. J gave up 6 bases and V 4 bases, and 12 bases lay outside the gene matches. The CDR3 has 17 amino acids. Germline V lookup: CDR1 LGHDT, CDR2 YNNKEL (reference sequence). The CDR3 reads CASSPTSGGAPRDTQYF. The CDR3 DNA follows: TGTGCCAGCAGCCCTACTAGCGGGGGTGCCCCCCGCGATACGCAGTATTTT.

The chain has TRBV5-6 and TRBJ1-1, with a possible D match to TRBD1 (6 bases). CDR3 length equals 15 residues. Trimming pared 4 bases from V and 1 base from J, leaving 14 bases between. From germline, CDR1 is SGHDT and CDR2 YYEEEE. The CDR3 DNA reads as TGTGCCAGCAGCCTGGGACACCTAGCGAACACTGAAGCTTTCTTT. Encoded protein: CASSLGHLANTEAFF.

This clone was observed once. The V call is TRBV4-1, the J call TRBJ2-4; no definite D call. The ends were cut back, 1 base at V and 0 bases at J, with 7 bases in the middle. The germline gives CDR1 MGHRA, CDR2 YSYEKL. CDR3 length: 15 amino acids. This CDR3 reads CASSQVQIAKNIQYF. The CDR3 nucleotides read TGCGCCAGCAGCCAAGTCCAGATAGCCAAAAACATTCAGTACTTC.

The chain carries TRBV5-1 and TRBJ1-6; D is perhaps TRBD1 (5 bases). Trimming shortened V by 4 bases and J by 5 bases, and 10 bases separated the two germline ends. CDR1 and CDR2 (germline): SGHRS, YFSETQ. The CDR3 is 14 amino acids. The CDR3 spells CASSVPTDNSPLHF. Written as DNA, the CDR3 is TGCGCCAGCAGCGTCCCGACAGATAATTCACCCCTCCACTTT.

This chain connects TRBV2 to TRBJ1-1; D gene unclear. The V end lost 3 bases, the J end lost 0 bases, and 5 bases lay between the germline ends. The CDR3 runs to 13 residues. Germline values: CDR1 SNHLY, CDR2 FYNNEI. Here the CDR3 reads CASSDQLNTEAFF. The CDR3 DNA is TGTGCCAGCAGTGATCAGCTGAACACTGAAGCTTTCTTT.